The T cell receptor beta chain described here comes from a study of tumor-infiltrating lymphocytes in localized non-small cell lung cancer. Notes on this clone: Its antigen is undetermined.

Study observations and caveats: T-cell fraction did not differ between immunotypes IM1 and IM2. TCRbeta sequencing showed higher T cell infiltration in tumors than uninvolved lung. Each assay used a separate piece of the same tissue.

The CDR3 is 15 amino acids. Germline CDR1 reads SGDLS; CDR2 reads YYNGEE. Trimming removed 7 bases from V and 1 base from J; junction bases left unmatched: 5. Assay used: immunoSEQ multiplex PCR; TCRdb lists only in-frame clones, some missing. The sample has roughly 13,000 clones, roughly four fifths seen once. This chain links TRBV9 with TRBJ1-6, with 7 positions matching TRBD1. The TCR originated in a human donor with non-small cell lung cancer. Sequences were obtained from uninvolved lung tissue not adjacent to the tumor. CDR3 sequence (DNA): TGTGCCAGCCGACAGGGCTCATCCTATAATTCACCCCTCCACTTT. Its translation is CASRQGSSYNSPLHF.